The T cell receptor (beta chain) under discussion was sequenced for a study of shared clonotypes between healthy human individuals (dated by TCRdb to the early 2020s). About the full investigation: The cohort included three men and a couple of women between 18 and 49 years of age. To estimate repertoire size and how much clonotypes are shared between individuals, the study performed deep sequencing of blood TCR repertoires from roughly five healthy adults. For each donor, three plates each were used for CD4 naive and CD4 memory, two plates were used for CD8 naive, and one plate was used for CD8 memory. Leukapheresis yielded between about 0.85 and 9.5 billion PBMCs per donor. Libraries were prepared and TCR repertoires were sequenced by different laboratories using diverse techniques, in order to increase sequencing depth and limit assay-specific biases. Summary of the overall study and its limitations: Because the study included only a small number of donors, the genetic and exposure-history diversity represented was limited. Incomplete sequencing was indicated by rarefaction of sorted-subset datasets, despite the large sequencing depth. When several donors were compared, the shared fraction of clonotypes was 5% to 6.5% for naive CD4, about 4% for naive CD8, 2% to 2.5% for memory CD4, and under 0.5% for memory CD8. Pairwise subsampling indicated that sequencing depth was expected to affect the degree of clonotype sharing among donors. Naive subsets generally had larger estimated clonotype richness than memory subsets. Higher generation probabilities were observed for clonotypes shared by all four sorted-subset donors than for non-shared clonotypes. Only blood was sampled, and tissue TCR repertoires likely differ from those in blood.

CD8 naive samples consisted of CD45RO-negative cells that were positively selected for CCR7, yielding a CD45RA+CCR7+ population without TemRA cells. Healthy HIV-negative adults with no recently reported acute infections or vaccinations were included as donors. All donors were Caucasian adults living in Nashville, Tennessee, USA. Blood was collected by leukapheresis, and PBMCs were isolated by Ficoll-Histopaque density gradient centrifugation and then cryopreserved in liquid nitrogen vapor phase. Analytical flow cytometry was used to check the purity and quantity of every magnetically sorted T cell population. Each sorted fraction had its genomic DNA isolated and then quantified by UV absorbance on a Nanodrop 2000c. The CDR3 goes from the cysteine to the phenylalanine over 13 residues. Only the CDR3 region is kept as DNA, spanning 39 bases read in frame from base 1. The CDR1 and CDR2 encoded by the germline V gene (reference sequence) are SGHNT and YYREEE. Trimmed from V: 3 bases; trimmed from J: 7 bases; junction bases lacking a gene match: 5.

TCR CDR3 regions were amplified from genomic DNA by multiplex PCR using the deep immunoSEQ assay. Genomic DNA extracted from each cell subset was distributed evenly over all wells of several immunoSEQ 96-well plates, and each plate served as one replicate. For sorted subsets, each replicate PCR was loaded with approximately 0.2 ug genomic DNA, equivalent to about 30,000 T cell genomes. Purified libraries were measured with a Qubit 3.0 fluorometer, size-checked on a Bioanalyzer 2100, and measured again with the KAPA Library Quantification kit. Every immunoSEQ 96-well plate was sequenced on a dedicated single-read 150-cycle Illumina NextSeq 550 flow cell. As for the authors' bioinformatics: Because the immunoSEQ output held only junctional sequences and lacked quality scores, the filtering could not match the filtering applied to full-length reads. To assign V/J genes and CDR3, sequences were annotated using PyIR, a Python wrapper for IgBLAST v1.9, with IMGT germline references. Any read was removed if the V/J assignment was weak (E-value above 1e-6), the CDR3 was missing, or the read contained stop codons, out-of-frame junctions, or ambiguous translated residues. V3J clonotypes were defined as sequences sharing the same inferred V gene, J gene, and CDR3 amino acid sequence. Percentage overlap between repertoires was calculated by dividing the number of shared unique clonotypes by the size of the smaller repertoire. RTK rarefaction, the Chao1 estimator, and Recon v2.1 estimates of unobserved clonotypes were used to assess repertoire richness. Generation probabilities for all TCRbeta clonotypes obtained by the gDNA method from four donors were computed using OLGA. In TCRdb, the immuneACCESS table is reduced to in-frame sequences with V and J assigned. These tables do not hold every clone; where another copy was compared, an unresolved V gene accounts for under half, and the others remain unexplained. From that table come the V and J calls and clone size; the DNA was used to work out D and trimming. The sample table lists hundreds of thousands of clones, roughly 98% of them with a count of one. The ten largest clones take up less than 0.35% of the sample.

A single count supports this clone. Its antigen remains unidentified. Nothing much larger sits one base from this clone, and base qualities are not available. Specimen: naive CD8+ T cells sorted from blood. Sample cell subset or site, as interpreted from the label and publication: CD45RA+CCR7+. This chain joins TRBV5-4 to TRBJ2-7; the central 9 bases match TRBD1. This sequence originates from a man under 40 in good health. At the DNA level, the sequence is TGTGCCAGCAGCTACAGGGGGCCAGGTGAGCAGTACTTC. Its protein reads: CASSYRGPGEQYF.